The 22 T cell receptor beta chains below all came from one sample that was sequenced in a study of cytomegalovirus exposure and HLA in healthy donors. Vbeta (60) and Jbeta (13) primers were used in the PCR. Profiled with immunoSEQ multiplex PCR; TCRdb holds only in-frame clones, not every one. The table has around 100,000 clones, approximately 81% seen once. The specimen was PBMCs. These receptors came from a woman aged 40 to 50 in good health and CMV-seropositive.

This clone appeared once. The chain recombines TRBV21-1 with TRBJ2-7; TRBD1, as called in the table, went unchecked against the DNA. TRBV21-1 is reported as a pseudogene. The CDR3 totals 17 residues. CDR3 amino acids: CASSKALCQGDTYEQYF. The CDR3 region has the DNA TGTGCCAGCAGCAAAGCGCTTTGTCAGGGGGACACCTACGAGCAGTACTTC.

This clone was counted only a few times. J is TRBJ2-7 and V is TRBV11-2; 8 bases align to TRBD2. V dropped 4 bases and J dropped 9; count of bases not matched to a gene: 17. The CDR3 sequence is 16 residues long. Germline loops: CDR1 SGHAT, CDR2 FQNNGV. CDR3 amino acids: CASSSTTWAGGVMQYF. In DNA, the CDR3 is TGTGCCAGCAGCTCTACTACGTGGGCGGGAGGCGTAATGCAGTACTTC. The variable domain in full, completed from reference TRBV11-2 and TRBJ2-7, reads EAGVAQSPRYKIIEKRQSVAFWCNPISGHATLYWYQQILGQGPKLLIQFQNNGVVDDSQLPKDRFSAERLKGVDSTLKIQPAKLEDSAVYLCASSSTTWAGGVMQYFGPGTRLTVT.

This chain connects TRBV19 to TRBJ1-2; no reliable D call. Trimming took off 7 bases at V and 8 bases at J, with 14 bases between the two ends. CDR1 and CDR2 from the germline V gene are LNHDA and SQIVND (reference sequence). This CDR3 has 12 residues. This CDR3 reads CASTPPAGGYTF. Here the CDR3 DNA reads TGTGCCAGTACCCCGCCGGCAGGAGGCTACACCTTC.

The chain recombines TRBV5-4 with TRBJ2-1; TRBD2 matches 9 bases. Germline CDR1 and CDR2: SGHNT and YYREEE (reference sequence). The J segment lost 9 bases and the V segment lost 4 bases, leaving 11 bases of the junction unmatched. This CDR3 spans 15 amino acids. For the CDR3, the DNA is TGTGCCAGCAGCACCCCTGGACTAGCGATGGGTGAGCAGTTCTTC. This translates into CASSTPGLAMGEQFF.

The chain couples TRBV5-1 to TRBJ2-7; 10 bases are shared with TRBD1. Germline CDR1 SGHRS, CDR2 YFSETQ. The CDR3 is made up of 15 amino acids. Germline trimming cut 5 bases from V and 1 base from J; bases unmatched to any gene: 6. The CDR3 here is CASREGQGGSYEQYF. DNA of the CDR3: TGCGCCAGCAGGGAAGGACAGGGGGGGTCCTACGAGCAGTACTTC.

The chain carries TRBV5-1 and TRBJ2-5, with 9 nucleotides matching TRBD2. The DNA end is a closer match to TRBJ2-7, so the J assignment may be wrong. Germline-derived CDR1 and CDR2 are SGHRS and YFSETQ. The CDR3 has 18 amino acids. The CDR3 sequence is CASSYDPRTSANSYEQYF. The CDR3 nucleotides are TGCGCCAGCAGCTATGACCCTCGGACTAGCGCGAACTCCTACGAGCAGTACTTC.

The chain links TRBV29-1 to TRBJ2-1; TRBD2 is a possible D gene (6 bases). This CDR3 is built from 13 residues. CDR1 is SQVTM, CDR2 ANQGSEA, per germline. Trimming left V 1 base short and J 10 bases short, with 14 bases between. CDR3: CSVEVTSSIEQFF. In nucleotides, the CDR3 is TGCAGCGTTGAAGTTACTAGCTCAATCGAGCAGTTCTTC.

The rearrangement links TRBV11-2 to TRBJ2-3; TRBD2 agrees at 9 bases. The CDR3 loop spans 16 amino acids. The germline CDR1 and CDR2 sequences are SGHAT and FQNNGV. The trim removed 3 bases at V and 2 bases at J, leaving 6 bases unmatched. The CDR3 sequence: CASSLAAGGPTDTQYF. CDR3 in DNA: TGTGCCAGCAGCTTGGCCGCGGGGGGGCCCACAGATACGCAGTATTTT.

This chain links TRBV10-3 with TRBJ2-1; 8 nucleotides line up with TRBD1. Germline CDR1 reads ENHRY; CDR2 reads SYGVKD. The CDR3 contains 14 residues. V shed 6 bases, J shed 5 bases, and the junction held 6 bases outside the gene matches. In DNA, the CDR3 is TGTGCCATCAGGAAACAGGGGGGTAACAATGAGCAGTTCTTC. It codes for CAIRKQGGNNEQFF.

This rearrangement joins TRBV27 to TRBJ2-3; 9 nucleotides align to TRBD2. After removal of 6 bases from V and 1 base from J, the junction contained 8 bases not matched to a gene. The CDR3 consists of 16 residues. Germline CDR1 and CDR2: MNHEY and SMNVEV (reference sequence). The CDR3 loop is CASRTSSGGGTDTQYF. DNA for the CDR3: TGTGCCAGCAGAACTAGTAGCGGGGGAGGCACAGATACGCAGTATTTT.

This clone was counted a few times. The chain recombines TRBV18 with TRBJ2-5; TRBD2 matches at 13 bases. The CDR3 contains 15 residues. CDR1 is KGHSH, CDR2 LQKENI, per germline. V shed 4 bases, J shed 1 base, and the junction held 0 bases outside the gene matches. The CDR3 reads CASSRTSGSQETQYF. The CDR3, as DNA: TGTGCCAGCTCACGGACTAGCGGGAGCCAAGAGACCCAGTACTTC.

The rearrangement joins TRBV5-6 to TRBJ2-7, with TRBD1 identical over 11 bases. There are 16 residues in the CDR3. The ends lost 4 bases at V and 6 bases at J; junction bases unmatched: 12. The germline V gene encodes CDR1 SGHDT and CDR2 YYEEEE. The CDR3 protein is CASSQLVGQGVREQYF. DNA of the CDR3: TGTGCCAGCAGCCAACTGGTGGGACAGGGGGTCCGCGAGCAGTACTTC.

The chain combines TRBV7-8 with TRBJ2-2, with 8 bases aligning to TRBD1. The CDR3 length is 14 residues. After removal of 5 bases from V and 4 bases from J, the junction contained 3 bases not matched to a gene. Germline assignment: CDR1 SGHVS and CDR2 FQNEAQ. CDR3 sequence: CASSTDRATGELFF. The CDR3 nucleotides are TGTGCCAGCAGCACGGACAGGGCCACCGGGGAGCTGTTTTTT.

The chain is built from TRBV27 and TRBJ1-2; D is perhaps TRBD1 (6 bases). V lost 2 bases and J 3 bases, leaving 16 bases between the germline ends. The germline gives CDR1 MNHEY, CDR2 SMNVEV (reference sequence). The CDR3 is 16 amino acids. CDR3 DNA sequence: TGTGCCAGCAGTTTAGGTTCACAGGGTAGATACTATGGCTACACCTTC. Translation gives CASSLGSQGRYYGYTF.

The chain recombines TRBV19 with TRBJ1-5; D is ambiguous. The CDR3 sequence is 18 residues long. Trimming pared 3 bases from V and 2 bases from J, leaving 20 bases between. The V gene's germline CDR1 is LNHDA and CDR2 SQIVND (reference sequence). CDR3 bases: TGTGCCAGTAGTATCGGTGGATTGCGGCAGTTGGGCAATCAGCCCCAGCATTTT. Amino acids: CASSIGGLRQLGNQPQHF.

This clone was recorded once. The chain joins TRBV2 to TRBJ2-5; 8 bases agree with TRBD2. TRBJ2-7 matches the DNA end more closely, so the J call is doubtful. Per the germline V gene, CDR1 is SNHLY and CDR2 is FYNNEI. This CDR3 is built from 15 residues. CDR3 protein: CASSVASGQNYEQYF. The CDR3 nucleotides read TGTGCCAGCAGCGTCGCTAGCGGGCAAAACTACGAGCAGTACTTC.

This clone has only one observation. V gene TRBV5-1 combines with J gene TRBJ2-1; 14 nucleotides line up with TRBD2. The CDR3 sequence is 17 residues long. Germline CDR1 reads SGHRS; CDR2 reads YFSETQ. V shed 0 bases, J shed 7 bases, and the junction held 6 bases outside the gene matches. DNA of the CDR3: TGCGCCAGCAGCTTGGGACCAGGGACTAGCGGGAGAAATGAGCAGTTCTTC. Its protein is CASSLGPGTSGRNEQFF.

The chain is built from TRBV5-1 and TRBJ2-5; D remains unclear. CDR1 and CDR2 from the germline V gene are SGHRS and YFSETQ. The CDR3 is made up of 14 amino acids. Trimming stripped 3 bases from V and 2 bases from J, with 11 bases between. For the CDR3, the DNA is TGCGCCAGCAGCTCCCCTGGGCGACAAGAGACCCAGTACTTC. This codes for CASSSPGRQETQYF.

The chain combines TRBV29-1 with TRBJ2-3; a possible D gene is TRBD1 (6 bases). This CDR3 region has 14 residues. The V end lost 2 bases, the J end lost 2 bases, and 11 bases lay between the germline ends. CDR1 is SQVTM, CDR2 ANQGSEA, per germline. CDR3 sequence reads: CSVERGRFTDTQYF. Written as DNA, the CDR3 is TGCAGCGTTGAAAGGGGGAGATTCACAGATACGCAGTATTTT.

This clone was counted only a few times. The chain links TRBV10-3 to TRBJ2-7; TRBD1 might be the D (6 bases). Per the germline V gene, CDR1 is ENHRY and CDR2 is SYGVKD. The V and J ends lost 9 bases and 3 bases respectively, with 15 bases between them. This CDR3 region has 13 residues. CDR3 nucleotides: TGTGCCATTTCTTTGACAGGCCGCTACGAGCAGTACTTC. Residues: CAISLTGRYEQYF.

The J gene is TRBJ2-4, the V gene TRBV7-8; 8 nucleotides line up with TRBD1. Germline V gives CDR1 SGHVS, CDR2 FQNEAQ. There are 18 residues in the CDR3. With 5 bases clipped from V and 0 bases from J, the junction kept 12 bases outside the gene matches. In DNA form, the CDR3 reads TGTGCCAGCAGCCCACTGGGGGGCAGGGGGCAAGCCAAAAACATTCAGTACTTC. It is translated as CASSPLGGRGQAKNIQYF.

This clone was picked up one time. This chain links TRBV30 with TRBJ2-1, with unresolved D. Germline V CDR1 and CDR2: GTSNPN, SVGIG (reference sequence). CDR3 size: 12 residues. The V and J ends lost 4 bases and 2 bases respectively, with 6 bases between them. The DNA for the CDR3 is TGTGCCTGGAAGCGAACCTACAATGAGCAGTTCTTC. Its protein is CAWKRTYNEQFF.